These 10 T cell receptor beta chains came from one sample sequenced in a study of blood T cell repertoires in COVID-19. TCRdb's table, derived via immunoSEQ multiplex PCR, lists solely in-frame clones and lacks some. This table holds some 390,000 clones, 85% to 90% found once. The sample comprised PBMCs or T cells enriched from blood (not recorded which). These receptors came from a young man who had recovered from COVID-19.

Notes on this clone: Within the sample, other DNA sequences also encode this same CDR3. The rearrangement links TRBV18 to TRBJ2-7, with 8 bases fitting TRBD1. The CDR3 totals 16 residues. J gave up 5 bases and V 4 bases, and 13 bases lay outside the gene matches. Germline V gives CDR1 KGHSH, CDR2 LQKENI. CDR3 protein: CASSRLAFEQGDEQYF. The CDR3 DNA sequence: TGTGCCAGCTCACGGCTTGCCTTCGAACAGGGGGACGAGCAGTACTTC.

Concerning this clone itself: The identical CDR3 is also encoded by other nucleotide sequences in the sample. CDR3 coding DNA: TGTGCCTGGAGTGGTCAGGTGAACACTGAAGCTTTCTTT. It codes for CAWSGQVNTEAFF. V gene TRBV30 combines with J gene TRBJ1-1, with no clear D. The CDR3 runs to 13 residues. The V gene lost 1 base and the J gene lost 0 bases, with 6 bases spanning the gap. Germline CDR1 reads GTSNPN; CDR2 reads SVGIG (reference sequence).

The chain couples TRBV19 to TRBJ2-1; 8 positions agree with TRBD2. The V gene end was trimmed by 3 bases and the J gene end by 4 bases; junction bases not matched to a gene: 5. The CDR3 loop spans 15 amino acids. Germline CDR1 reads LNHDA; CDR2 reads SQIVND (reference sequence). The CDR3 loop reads CASSIRLAPYNEQFF. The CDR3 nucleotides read TGTGCCAGTAGTATTAGACTAGCGCCATACAATGAGCAGTTCTTC.

The CDR3 reads CAISAVGQETQYF. Written as DNA, the CDR3 is TGTGCCATCTCTGCGGTGGGCCAAGAGACCCAGTACTTC. The chain links TRBV10-3 to TRBJ2-5; D unresolved. The CDR3 sequence is 13 residues long. Germline V gene sequence: CDR1 ENHRY, CDR2 SYGVKD. The germline V and J ends were trimmed by 8 bases and 1 base, with 11 bases remaining between them.

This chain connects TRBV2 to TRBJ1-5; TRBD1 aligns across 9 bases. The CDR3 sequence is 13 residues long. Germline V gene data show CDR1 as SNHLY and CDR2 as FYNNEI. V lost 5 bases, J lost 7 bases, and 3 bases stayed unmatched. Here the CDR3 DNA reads TGTGCCAGCAGTCAGGACAGGGGCCAGCCCCAGCATTTT. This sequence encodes CASSQDRGQPQHF.

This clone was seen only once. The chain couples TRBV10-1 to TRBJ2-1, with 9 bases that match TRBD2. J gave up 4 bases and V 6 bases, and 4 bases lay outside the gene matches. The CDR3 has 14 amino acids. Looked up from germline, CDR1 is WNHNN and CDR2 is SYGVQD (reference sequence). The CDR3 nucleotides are TGCGCCAGCAGCACTAGCGGGCCTTACAATGAGCAGTTCTTC. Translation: CASSTSGPYNEQFF.

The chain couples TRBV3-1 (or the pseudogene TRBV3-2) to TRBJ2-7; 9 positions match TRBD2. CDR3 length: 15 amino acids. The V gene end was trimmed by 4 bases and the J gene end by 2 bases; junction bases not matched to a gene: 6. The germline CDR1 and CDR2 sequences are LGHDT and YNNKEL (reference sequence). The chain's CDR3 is CASSLRLADPYEQYF. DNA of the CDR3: TGTGCCAGCAGCCTCAGACTAGCGGATCCCTACGAGCAGTACTTC.

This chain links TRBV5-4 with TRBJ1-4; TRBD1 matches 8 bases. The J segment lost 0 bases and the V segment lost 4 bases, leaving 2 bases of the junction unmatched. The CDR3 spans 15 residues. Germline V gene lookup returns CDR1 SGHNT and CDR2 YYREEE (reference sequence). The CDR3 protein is CASSQGAATNEKLFF. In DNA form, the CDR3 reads TGTGCCAGCAGCCAGGGGGCTGCAACTAATGAAAAACTGTTTTTT.

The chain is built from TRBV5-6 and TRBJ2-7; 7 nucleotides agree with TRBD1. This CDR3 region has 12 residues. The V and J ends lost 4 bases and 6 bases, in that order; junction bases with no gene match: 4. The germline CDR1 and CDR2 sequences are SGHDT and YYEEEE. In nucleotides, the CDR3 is TGTGCCAGCAGCCAGACAGGGTCCGAGCAGTACTTC. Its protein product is CASSQTGSEQYF.

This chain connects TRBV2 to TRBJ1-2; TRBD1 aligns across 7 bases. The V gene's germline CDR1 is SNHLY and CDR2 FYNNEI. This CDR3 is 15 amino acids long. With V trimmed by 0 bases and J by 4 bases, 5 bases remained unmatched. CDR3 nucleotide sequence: TGTGCCAGCAGTGAAGCGCGGACAGGAATCTATGGCTACACCTTC. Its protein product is CASSEARTGIYGYTF. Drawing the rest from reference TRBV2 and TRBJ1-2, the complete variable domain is EPEVTQTPSHQVTQMGQEVILRCVPISNHLYFYWYRQILGQKVEFLVSFYNNEISEKSEIFDDQFSVERPDGSNFTLKIRSTKLEDSAMYFCASSEARTGIYGYTFGSGTRLTVV.